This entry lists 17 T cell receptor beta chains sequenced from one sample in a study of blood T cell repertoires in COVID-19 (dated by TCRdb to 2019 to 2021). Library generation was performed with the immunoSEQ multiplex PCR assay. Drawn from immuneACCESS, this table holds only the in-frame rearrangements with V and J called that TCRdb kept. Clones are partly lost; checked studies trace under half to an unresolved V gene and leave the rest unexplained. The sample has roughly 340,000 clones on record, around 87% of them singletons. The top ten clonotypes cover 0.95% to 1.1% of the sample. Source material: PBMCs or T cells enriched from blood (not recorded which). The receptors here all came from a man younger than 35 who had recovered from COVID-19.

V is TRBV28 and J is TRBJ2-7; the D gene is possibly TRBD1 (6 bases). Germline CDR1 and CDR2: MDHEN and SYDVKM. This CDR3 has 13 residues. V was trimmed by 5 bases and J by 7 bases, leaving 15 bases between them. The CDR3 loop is CASSPPDRREQYF. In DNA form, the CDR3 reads TGTGCCAGCAGTCCACCCGACAGGCGGGAGCAGTACTTC.

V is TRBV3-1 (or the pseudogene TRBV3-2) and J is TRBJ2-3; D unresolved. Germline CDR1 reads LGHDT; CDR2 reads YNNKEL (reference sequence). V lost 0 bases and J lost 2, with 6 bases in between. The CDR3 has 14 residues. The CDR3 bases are TGTGCCAGCAGCCAAGATTGGGCCACAGATACGCAGTATTTT. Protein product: CASSQDWATDTQYF.

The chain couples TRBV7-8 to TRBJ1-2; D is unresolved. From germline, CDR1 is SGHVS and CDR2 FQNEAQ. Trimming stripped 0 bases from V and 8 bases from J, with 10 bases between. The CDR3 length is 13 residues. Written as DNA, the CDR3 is TGTGCCAGCAGCTTAGCCCTCCCCGGGGGCTACACCTTC. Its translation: CASSLALPGGYTF.

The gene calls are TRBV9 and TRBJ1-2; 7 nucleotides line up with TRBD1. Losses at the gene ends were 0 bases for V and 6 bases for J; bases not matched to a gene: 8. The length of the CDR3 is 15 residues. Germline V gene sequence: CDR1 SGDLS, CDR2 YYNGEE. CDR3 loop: CASSVAGRGDHGYTF. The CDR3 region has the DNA TGTGCCAGCAGCGTAGCGGGCAGGGGGGACCATGGCTACACCTTC. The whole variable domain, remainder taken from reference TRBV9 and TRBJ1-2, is DSGVTQTPKHLITATGQRVTLRCSPRSGDLSVYWYQQSLDQGLQFLIQYYNGEERAKGNILERFSAQQFPDLHSELNLSSLELGDSALYFCASSVAGRGDHGYTFGSGTRLTVV.

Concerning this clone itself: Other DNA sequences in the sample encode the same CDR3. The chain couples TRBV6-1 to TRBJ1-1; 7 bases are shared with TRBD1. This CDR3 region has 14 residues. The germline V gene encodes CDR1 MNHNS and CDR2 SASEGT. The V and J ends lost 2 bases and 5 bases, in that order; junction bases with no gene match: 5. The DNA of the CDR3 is TGTGCCAGCAGTGAAAGACAGGGAAATACTGAAGCTTTCTTT. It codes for CASSERQGNTEAFF.

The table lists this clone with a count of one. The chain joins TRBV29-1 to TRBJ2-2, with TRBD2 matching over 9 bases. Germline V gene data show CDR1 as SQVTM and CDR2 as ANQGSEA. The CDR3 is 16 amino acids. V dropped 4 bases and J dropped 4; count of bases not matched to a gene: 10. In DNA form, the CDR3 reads TGCAGCGTTGCCTCAATAGCGGGAGCCCCCACCGGGGAGCTGTTTTTT. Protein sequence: CSVASIAGAPTGELFF.

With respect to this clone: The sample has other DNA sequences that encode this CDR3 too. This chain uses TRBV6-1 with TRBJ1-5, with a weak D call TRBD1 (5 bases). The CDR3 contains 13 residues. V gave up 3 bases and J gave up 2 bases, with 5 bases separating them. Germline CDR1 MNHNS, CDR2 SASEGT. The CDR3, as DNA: TGTGCCAGCAGTGAGACAGGCAATCAGCCCCAGCATTTT. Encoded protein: CASSETGNQPQHF.

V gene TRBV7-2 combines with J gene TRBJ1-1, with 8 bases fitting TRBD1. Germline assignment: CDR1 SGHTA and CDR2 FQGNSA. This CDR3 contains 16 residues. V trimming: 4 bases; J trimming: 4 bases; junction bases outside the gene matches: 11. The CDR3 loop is CASSSRQGTFVTEAFF. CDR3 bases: TGTGCCAGCAGCTCAAGACAGGGGACTTTCGTCACTGAAGCTTTCTTT.

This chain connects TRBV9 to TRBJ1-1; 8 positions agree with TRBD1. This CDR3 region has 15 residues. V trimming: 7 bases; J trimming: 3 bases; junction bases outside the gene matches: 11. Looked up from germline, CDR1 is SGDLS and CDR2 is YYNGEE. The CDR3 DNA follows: TGTGCCAGCTCCAGAAGGCCACAGGGGGACACTGAAGCTTTCTTT. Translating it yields CASSRRPQGDTEAFF. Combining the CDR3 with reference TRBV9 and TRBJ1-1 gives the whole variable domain DSGVTQTPKHLITATGQRVTLRCSPRSGDLSVYWYQQSLDQGLQFLIQYYNGEERAKGNILERFSAQQFPDLHSELNLSSLELGDSALYFCASSRRPQGDTEAFFGQGTRLTVV.

The CDR3 DNA reads TGTGCCAGCAGCCCAGTGGCAGGGAAGGGTCAGCCCCAGCATTTT. Protein sequence: CASSPVAGKGQPQHF. This rearrangement joins TRBV7-2 to TRBJ1-5; D possibly corresponds to TRBD1 (5 bases). Trimming shortened V by 5 bases and J by 6 bases, and 17 bases separated the two germline ends. The CDR3 spans 15 residues. CDR1 is SGHTA and CDR2 is FQGNSA in the germline V gene.

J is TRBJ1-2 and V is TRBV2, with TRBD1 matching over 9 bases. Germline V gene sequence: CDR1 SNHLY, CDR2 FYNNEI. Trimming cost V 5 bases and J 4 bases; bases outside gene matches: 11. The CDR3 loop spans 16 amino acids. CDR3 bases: TGTGCCAGCAGTCTGAAATCCGGGACAGGGAGCTATGGCTACACCTTC. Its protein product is CASSLKSGTGSYGYTF. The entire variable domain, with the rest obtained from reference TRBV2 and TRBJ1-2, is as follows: EPEVTQTPSHQVTQMGQEVILRCVPISNHLYFYWYRQILGQKVEFLVSFYNNEISEKSEIFDDQFSVERPDGSNFTLKIRSTKLEDSAMYFCASSLKSGTGSYGYTFGSGTRLTVV.

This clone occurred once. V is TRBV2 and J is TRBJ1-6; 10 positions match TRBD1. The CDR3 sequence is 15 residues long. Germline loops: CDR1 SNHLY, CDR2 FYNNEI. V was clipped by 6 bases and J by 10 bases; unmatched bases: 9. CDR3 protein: CASRGDRGLGSPLHF. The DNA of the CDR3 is TGTGCCAGCAGAGGGGACAGGGGATTGGGCTCACCCCTCCACTTT.

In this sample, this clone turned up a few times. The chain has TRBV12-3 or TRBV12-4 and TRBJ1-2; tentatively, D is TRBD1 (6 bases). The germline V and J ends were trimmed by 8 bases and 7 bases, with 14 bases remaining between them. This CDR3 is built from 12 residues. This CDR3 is CASAYGGGGYTF. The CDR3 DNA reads TGTGCCAGCGCCTATGGGGGCGGTGGCTACACCTTC.

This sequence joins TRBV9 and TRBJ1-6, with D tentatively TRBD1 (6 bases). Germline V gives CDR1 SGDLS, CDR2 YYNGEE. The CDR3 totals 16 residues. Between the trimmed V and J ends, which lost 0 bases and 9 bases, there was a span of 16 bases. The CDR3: CASSVVDSAGGSPLHF. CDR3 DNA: TGTGCCAGCAGCGTAGTGGACAGTGCCGGAGGTTCACCCCTCCACTTT.

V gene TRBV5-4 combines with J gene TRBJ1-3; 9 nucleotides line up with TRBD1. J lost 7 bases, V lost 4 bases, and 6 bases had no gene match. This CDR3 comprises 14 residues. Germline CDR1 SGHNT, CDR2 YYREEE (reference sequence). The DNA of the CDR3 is TGTGCCAGCAGCCTGGGACAGGGAAAGAACACCATATATTTT. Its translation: CASSLGQGKNTIYF.

The CDR3 DNA sequence: TGTGCCAGCAGTTACTCGAAGCGGTCCGGGGAGCTGTTTTTT. This translates into CASSYSKRSGELFF. V and J are TRBV6-5 and TRBJ2-2, with D tentatively TRBD2 (5 bases). Trimming cost V 0 bases and J 6 bases, with 8 bases left between them. This CDR3 region has 14 residues. Germline assignment: CDR1 MNHEY and CDR2 SVGAGI.

The CDR3 reads CASRFAQGDGYTF. The CDR3 DNA sequence: TGTGCCAGCAGGTTCGCCCAGGGTGATGGCTACACCTTC. The chain recombines TRBV3-1 (or the pseudogene TRBV3-2) with TRBJ1-2, with D possibly being TRBD1 (5 bases). This CDR3 comprises 13 residues. Germline assignment: CDR1 LGHDT and CDR2 YNNKEL (reference sequence). The germline V and J ends were trimmed by 6 bases and 6 bases, with 14 bases remaining between them.